This T cell receptor (beta chain) is from a study of spatial heterogeneity in lung cancer. V shed 2 bases and J shed 4 bases, with 11 bases lying between them. Germline values: CDR1 DFQATT, CDR2 SNEGSKA (reference sequence). This CDR3 is built from 13 residues. Each CDR3 protein gets one entry after TCRdb re-called the 5' RACE reads with MiXCR. The sample consists of roughly 18,000 distinct CDR3 sequences, around a tenth of them appearing once. This sample's time point: sample taken at primary tumor resection. Findings of the study overall: Tumor mutation count correlated with how many alpha and beta TCRs expanded intratumorally.

This clonotype was picked up a small number of times. Its specificity is unknown. This beta chain slipped into a library made for alpha chains as a stray read, so its size is not meaningful. J is TRBJ1-2 and V is TRBV20-1, with no clear D. Sample: lung tumor tissue, taken at surgery. The TCR originated in a female donor with early-stage non-small cell lung cancer. The CDR3 loop is CSARTAVTYGYTF. CDR3 DNA sequence: TGCAGTGCTAGAACCGCAGTGACCTATGGCTACACCTTC.